The clone carrying this TCR beta chain was detected only a few times. The record originates from a study of Graves' ophthalmopathy and Graves' hyperthyroidism. The V gene's germline CDR1 is MDHEN and CDR2 SYDVKM. Germline trimming cut 0 bases from V and 7 bases from J; bases unmatched to any gene: 7. The CDR3 length is 16 residues. RNA transcripts were the source from which TCR beta CDR3 regions were amplified. Following a first-round RT-PCR that used HTBI primers, a second-round multiplex PCR was carried out. Via MiXCR, TCRdb re-called the multiplex PCR reads, giving one row per CDR3 protein. The sample has 500,000 to 600,000 distinct CDR3 sequences, about 35% seen once; the top ten hold 3.5% to 4.5%.

This chain joins TRBV28 and TRBJ1-5; TRBD1 aligns across 9 bases. Sequencing input: peripheral blood or thyroid tissue (not recorded which). This sequence originates from an adult man with Graves' hyperthyroidism. CDR3 amino acids: CASSLWSGQGGQPQHF. Here the CDR3 DNA reads TGTGCCAGCAGTTTATGGTCGGGACAGGGTGGGCAGCCCCAGCATTTT.